Below, 20 T cell receptor beta chains from the same sample are listed, as sequenced in a study of blood T cell repertoires in COVID-19. The protocol was immunoSEQ multiplex PCR, while the TCRdb copy is restricted to in-frame clones and leaves out a portion. Seen here are around 300,000 clones, around 90% observed once, and the top ten hold around 4.3%. Material: PBMCs or T cells enriched from blood (not recorded which). These receptors originate from a woman under 30 with acute COVID-19.

The J gene is TRBJ1-5, the V gene TRBV19; 7 nucleotides agree with TRBD1. CDR1 and CDR2 from the germline V gene are LNHDA and SQIVND (reference sequence). V dropped 3 bases and J dropped 0; count of bases not matched to a gene: 5. The CDR3 loop spans 16 amino acids. The CDR3 region has the DNA TGTGCCAGTAGTATTCAGACAGGGAATAGCAATCAGCCCCAGCATTTT. Protein sequence: CASSIQTGNSNQPQHF.

This clone was detected a few times. This chain uses TRBV4-2 with TRBJ2-2; 7 bases are a match to TRBD1. The CDR3 has 14 amino acids. Germline CDR1 reads LGHNA; CDR2 reads YNFKEQ. V shed 6 bases and J 1 base; nucleotides not matched to a gene: 2. The DNA for the CDR3 is TGTGCCAGCAGAGGGACAGAGAACACCGGGGAGCTGTTTTTT. It encodes CASRGTENTGELFF.

This chain uses TRBV3-1 (or the pseudogene TRBV3-2) with TRBJ1-6, with D unclear. The germline gives CDR1 LGHDT, CDR2 YNNKEL (reference sequence). V was cut by 3 bases and J by 10 bases, with 16 bases left in between. The CDR3 consists of 15 residues. The CDR3 sequence: CASSHDMAVRSPLHF. The DNA of the CDR3 is TGTGCCAGCAGCCATGATATGGCAGTGAGGTCACCCCTCCACTTT.

This clone was recorded only once. The chain joins TRBV7-9 to TRBJ1-2; D may be TRBD1 (6 bases). This CDR3 comprises 13 residues. The germline V gene encodes CDR1 SEHNR and CDR2 FQNEAQ (reference sequence). V was trimmed by 3 bases and J by 3 bases, leaving 8 bases between them. This CDR3 reads CASSLDSDYGYTF. CDR3 bases: TGTGCCAGCAGCTTGGACAGCGACTATGGCTACACCTTC. Full variable domain (outside the CDR3, taken from reference TRBV7-9 and TRBJ1-2): DTGVSQNPRHKITKRGQNVTFRCDPISEHNRLYWYRQTLGQGPEFLTYFQNEAQLEKSRLLSDRFSAERPKGSFSTLEIQRTEQGDSAMYLCASSLDSDYGYTFGSGTRLTVV.

The rearrangement links TRBV11-2 to TRBJ1-2; 7 positions match TRBD1. CDR3 length equals 14 residues. Germline loops: CDR1 SGHAT, CDR2 FQNNGV. Germline trimming cut 4 bases from V and 4 bases from J; bases unmatched to any gene: 6. In DNA form, the CDR3 reads TGTGCCAGCAGCTGGGGACAGACGATCTATGGCTACACCTTC. As protein: CASSWGQTIYGYTF.

This sequence joins TRBV11-3 and TRBJ1-1; no definite D call. V was shortened by 5 bases and J by 1 base, with 23 bases between the two germline ends. The CDR3 consists of 18 residues. The germline gives CDR1 SGHNT, CDR2 YENEEA. The CDR3 nucleotides are TGTGCCAGCAGCGATAGGAACGGCAAATCGGGATGGAACACTGAAGCTTTCTTT. Translation: CASSDRNGKSGWNTEAFF.

The chain couples TRBV27 to TRBJ2-1; D is perhaps TRBD2 (5 bases). Trimming left V 8 bases short and J 0 bases short, with 11 bases between. The CDR3 contains 14 residues. Germline CDR1 MNHEY, CDR2 SMNVEV (reference sequence). The CDR3 DNA is TGTGCCAGCGCAAGCGGTAGCTCCTACAATGAGCAGTTCTTC. This gives the protein CASASGSSYNEQFF.

The chain has TRBV5-1 and TRBJ2-7; weak D call: TRBD2 (6 bases). This CDR3 contains 15 residues. Germline-derived CDR1 and CDR2 are SGHRS and YFSETQ. V lost 0 bases and J lost 0, with 10 bases in between. CDR3 bases: TGCGCCAGCAGCTTGGAGGAGGGTAGCTCCTACGAGCAGTACTTC. This gives the protein CASSLEEGSSYEQYF.

The chain is built from TRBV5-1 and TRBJ1-1, with a weak D call TRBD1 (5 bases). Germline V gene data show CDR1 as SGHRS and CDR2 as YFSETQ. The CDR3 runs to 15 residues. Trimming shortened V by 3 bases and J by 6 bases, and 18 bases separated the two germline ends. The CDR3 DNA is TGCGCCAGCAGCTCTGACAGCACGTTTAACTCTGAAGCTTTCTTT. It yields the protein CASSSDSTFNSEAFF. Complete variable domain (other parts from reference TRBV5-1 and TRBJ1-1): KAGVTQTPRYLIKTRGQQVTLSCSPISGHRSVSWYQQTPGQGLQFLFEYFSETQRNKGNFPGRFSGRQFSNSRSEMNVSTLELGDSALYLCASSSDSTFNSEAFFGQGTRLTVV.

The CDR3 DNA reads as TGTGCCAGCAGCCCGGAAGGTGCGACAGGGGCCTATGGCTACACCTTC. Translated: CASSPEGATGAYGYTF. The chain couples TRBV7-3 to TRBJ1-2, with 8 bases identical to TRBD1. V was pared by 5 bases and J by 4 bases, with 12 bases of the junction left unmatched. The CDR3 has 16 residues. Germline V gene sequence: CDR1 SGHTA, CDR2 FQGTGA. Complete variable domain (other parts from reference TRBV7-3 and TRBJ1-2): GAGVSQTPSNKVTEKGKYVELRCDPISGHTALYWYRQSLGQGPEFLIYFQGTGAADDSGLPNDRFFAVRPEGSVSTLKIQRTERGDSAVYLCASSPEGATGAYGYTFGSGTRLTVV.

The rearrangement links TRBV10-3 to TRBJ1-5; a weak D match, TRBD1 (5 bases). CDR3 length: 18 amino acids. V lost 3 bases and J 2 bases, leaving 20 bases between the germline ends. CDR1 ENHRY and CDR2 SYGVKD come from the germline V gene. The CDR3 here is CAISDLLVGTMGNQPQHF. The CDR3 DNA reads TGTGCCATCAGTGATCTGCTTGTGGGGACTATGGGCAATCAGCCCCAGCATTTT.

With regard to this clone: This CDR3 is also generated by other DNA sequences in the sample. The chain has TRBV7-3 and TRBJ2-3, with 9 bases fitting TRBD2. Looked up from germline, CDR1 is SGHTA and CDR2 is FQGTGA. Trimming at V came to 3 bases and at J to 1 base, leaving 2 bases not matched to a gene. The CDR3 is made up of 15 amino acids. CDR3 nucleotide sequence: TGTGCCAGCAGCTTGGGACTAGCTGGCACAGATACGCAGTATTTT. As protein: CASSLGLAGTDTQYF.

The genes are TRBV27 and TRBJ1-1, with D unclear. The germline gives CDR1 MNHEY, CDR2 SMNVEV (reference sequence). Trimming left V 5 bases short and J 11 bases short, with 21 bases between. This CDR3 comprises 14 residues. CDR3 coding DNA: TGTGCCAGCAGTCCCGGCCGGGATTATGGTATGGCTTTCTTT. Translation: CASSPGRDYGMAFF.

J is TRBJ2-7 and V is TRBV6-1, with 9 bases lining up with TRBD1. The CDR3 runs 14 residues. Germline-derived CDR1 and CDR2 are MNHNS and SASEGT. J gave up 4 bases and V 3 bases, and 4 bases lay outside the gene matches. The CDR3 DNA reads TGTGCCAGCAGTGACCCGGGACAGGGTTACGAGCAGTACTTC. Protein product: CASSDPGQGYEQYF.

This clone has a handful of counts. The chain couples TRBV27 to TRBJ1-1; TRBD1 agrees at 9 bases. CDR1 MNHEY and CDR2 SMNVEV come from the germline V gene (reference sequence). CDR3 length: 15 amino acids. Trimming took 5 bases from V and 1 from J; bases not matched to a gene: 5. The CDR3 DNA sequence: TGTGCCAGCAGTATCGGGACAGGGAGGAACACTGAAGCTTTCTTT. Its protein is CASSIGTGRNTEAFF.

This clone was picked up one time. The J gene is TRBJ2-3, the V gene TRBV4-2; TRBD2 is a possible D gene (6 bases). V was trimmed by 4 bases and J by 7 bases, leaving 27 bases between them. Germline V gives CDR1 LGHNA, CDR2 YNFKEQ. The CDR3 covers 18 residues. This CDR3 reads CASSPGNQIGGVGNTQYF. CDR3 in DNA: TGTGCCAGCAGCCCCGGTAATCAGATCGGGGGAGTAGGCAATACGCAGTATTTT.

The V gene is TRBV19, the J gene TRBJ1-2; D is unresolved. This CDR3 has 16 amino acids. Trimming pared 5 bases from V and 7 bases from J, leaving 23 bases between. Germline CDR1 is LNHDA and CDR2 is SQIVND (reference sequence). The CDR3 DNA reads TGTGCCAGTAGTTCTAACAGTTTAATCCCCAAGAGTGGCTACACCTTC. Amino acid sequence: CASSSNSLIPKSGYTF.

The chain joins TRBV5-1 to TRBJ1-2, with a tentative D call TRBD1 (5 bases). This CDR3 spans 14 amino acids. CDR1 is SGHRS, CDR2 YFSETQ, per germline. Between the trimmed V and J ends, which lost 3 bases and 4 bases, there was a span of 13 bases. In nucleotides, the CDR3 is TGCGCCAGCAGCTACAGTGACAGCTCCTATGGCTACACCTTC. Amino acid sequence: CASSYSDSSYGYTF.

This clone was observed once. V is TRBV6-5 and J is TRBJ1-1; TRBD1 might be the D (6 bases). Germline assignment: CDR1 MNHEY and CDR2 SVGAGI. This CDR3 comprises 15 residues. V was shortened by 1 base and J by 4 bases, with 13 bases between the two germline ends. The DNA of the CDR3 is TGTGCCAGCAGTTACTTCAGGGGCGCGGGCACTGAAGCTTTCTTT. This codes for CASSYFRGAGTEAFF.

The genes are TRBV29-1 and TRBJ1-2; TRBD1 matches at 8 bases. Germline V gives CDR1 SQVTM, CDR2 ANQGSEA. Trimming took 7 bases from V and 8 from J; bases not matched to a gene: 12. The CDR3 has 13 amino acids. This chain's CDR3 is CSGPGQGTRGYTF. The CDR3 DNA is TGCAGCGGCCCTGGACAGGGAACGAGGGGCTACACCTTC.